A selection of T cell receptor beta chains follows, all from one sample in a study of OX40 agonist ivuxolimab in advanced cancers. TCRdb keeps only in-frame clones here, not all; method: immunoSEQ multiplex PCR. This sample has nearly 50,000 clones; roughly 88% occur once, and the top ten carry less than 0.75%. Sequences were derived from CD4+ or CD8+ T cells sorted from blood, sampled in a trial of the OX40 agonist ivuxolimab. The origin of the receptors is an adult with an advanced solid tumor such as melanoma, head and neck, liver or kidney cancer. Both conserved end residues are part of each CDR3. A D gene is named only where the DNA matches it firmly. The listing skips clone size in some rows; elsewhere it reads once, few, many or a size class.

abundance	v_gene	j_gene	d_gene	CDR3nt	CDR3aa
NA	TRBV5-4	TRBJ1-6	NA	TGTGCCAGCAGCTTTGGCTGGACAGATAATTCACCCCTCCACTTT	CASSFGWTDNSPLHF
NA	TRBV5-1	TRBJ1-4	TRBD1	TGCGCCAGCAGCTTACGGACAGGGGCGCGCGAAAAACTGTTTTTT	CASSLRTGAREKLFF
NA	TRBV6-6	TRBJ2-1	NA	TGTGCCAGCAGTTACTCCTGGCGGGAGAGGGGGAGTGAGCAGTTCTTC	CASSYSWRERGSEQFF
NA	TRBV2	TRBJ2-1	NA	TGTGCCAGCAGTGAGGGCCTCAAGGAGCAGTTCTTC	CASSEGLKEQFF
NA	TRBV18	TRBJ2-2	NA	TGTGCCAGCTCACTGGGACGGACCGGGGAGCTGTTTTTT	CASSLGRTGELFF
NA	TRBV30	TRBJ1-5	NA	TGTGCCTGGGCACAAGGGACGTTTCAGCCCCAGCATTTT	CAWAQGTFQPQHF
NA	TRBV19	TRBJ2-2	NA	TGTGCCAGTAGCCTCAAAGGGAGAAACACCGGGGAGCTGTTTTTT	CASSLKGRNTGELFF
NA	TRBV2	TRBJ1-2	NA	TGTGCCAGCAGTGAACAACTCCCATATGGCTACACCTTC	CASSEQLPYGYTF
NA	TRBV9	TRBJ2-5	NA	TGTGCCAGCAGCGTCTCTCCCGGGAGCCAAGAGACCCAGTACTTC	CASSVSPGSQETQYF
few	TRBV5-6	TRBJ2-3	TRBD1	TGTGCCAGCAGCCCCATGCAAGGGACAGGGGGAACTACGCAGTATTTT	CASSPMQGTGGTTQYF
NA	TRBV15	TRBJ2-7	NA	TGTGCCACCAGCAGAGTCCCGGTGGCCGAGCAGTACTTC	CATSRVPVAEQYF
once	TRBV5-8	TRBJ2-5	NA	TGTGCCAGCAGCCCCCAAGAGACCCAGTACTTC	CASSPQETQYF